Sequencing of this TCR beta chain was carried out in a study of tumor-infiltrating lymphocytes in primary liver carcinoma. CDR1 and CDR2 (germline): ENHRY, SYGVKD. With 7 bases removed from V and 6 bases from J, the gap between germline ends came to 19 bases. This CDR3 comprises 14 residues. A constant-region primer served to make TCR beta cDNA from about 490 ng total RNA. Three nested multiplex PCR rounds, a slightly modified ARM-PCR, produced the libraries for TCR beta. Researchers ran the first two PCR rounds for 9 to 10 cycles each with TRBV1-TRBV30 forward primers and a C-beta reverse primer. TCRdb re-called the multiplex PCR reads with MiXCR, one entry per CDR3 protein. The sample includes 300,000 to 350,000 distinct CDR3 sequences, less than 65% seen only once; the top ten take about 6.5%. Both blood RNA, taken from unsorted whole blood, and germline DNA were extracted.

V usage is TRBV10-3 and J usage is TRBJ2-7; D perhaps matches TRBD2 (6 bases). The specimen was peripheral blood. This TCR derives from a man aged 35 to 55 with primary liver carcinoma and hepatitis B virus infection. For the CDR3, the DNA is TGTGCCATCAAGGCTCTAGCGTCAAATCGCGAGCAGTACTTC. Its protein is CAIKALASNREQYF.